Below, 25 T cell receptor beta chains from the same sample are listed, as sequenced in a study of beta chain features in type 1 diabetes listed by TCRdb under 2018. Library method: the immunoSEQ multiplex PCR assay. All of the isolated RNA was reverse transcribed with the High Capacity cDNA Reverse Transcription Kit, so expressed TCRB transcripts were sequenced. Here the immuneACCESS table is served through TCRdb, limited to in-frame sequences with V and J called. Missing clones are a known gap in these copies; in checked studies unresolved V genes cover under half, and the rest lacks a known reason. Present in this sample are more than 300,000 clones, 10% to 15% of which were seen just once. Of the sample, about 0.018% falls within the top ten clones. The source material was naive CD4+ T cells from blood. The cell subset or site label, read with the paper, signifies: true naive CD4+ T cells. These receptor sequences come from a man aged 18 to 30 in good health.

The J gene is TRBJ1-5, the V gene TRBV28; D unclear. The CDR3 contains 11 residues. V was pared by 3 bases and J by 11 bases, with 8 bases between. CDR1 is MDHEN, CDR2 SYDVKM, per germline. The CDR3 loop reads CASSFRSAQHF. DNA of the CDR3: TGTGCCAGCAGTTTCCGCAGTGCCCAGCATTTT.

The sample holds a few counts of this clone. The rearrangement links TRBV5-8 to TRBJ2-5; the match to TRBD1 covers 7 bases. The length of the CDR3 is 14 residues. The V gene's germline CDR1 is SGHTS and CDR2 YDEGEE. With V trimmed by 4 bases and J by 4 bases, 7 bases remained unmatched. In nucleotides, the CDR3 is TGTGCCAGCAGCCGCGGACAGGACGTAGAGACCCAGTACTTC. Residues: CASSRGQDVETQYF.

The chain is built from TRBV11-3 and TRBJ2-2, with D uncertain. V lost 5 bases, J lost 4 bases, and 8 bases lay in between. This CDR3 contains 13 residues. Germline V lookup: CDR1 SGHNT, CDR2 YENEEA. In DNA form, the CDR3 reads TGTGCCAGCAGCCTCGGTGGCACCGGGGAGCTGTTTTTT. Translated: CASSLGGTGELFF.

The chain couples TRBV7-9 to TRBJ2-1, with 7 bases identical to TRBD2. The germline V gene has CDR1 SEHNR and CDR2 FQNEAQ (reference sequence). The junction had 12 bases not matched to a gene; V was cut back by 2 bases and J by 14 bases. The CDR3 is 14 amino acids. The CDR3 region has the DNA TGTGCCAGCAGCTTACACTTTACTAGCGATTTGGAGTTCTTC. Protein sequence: CASSLHFTSDLEFF.

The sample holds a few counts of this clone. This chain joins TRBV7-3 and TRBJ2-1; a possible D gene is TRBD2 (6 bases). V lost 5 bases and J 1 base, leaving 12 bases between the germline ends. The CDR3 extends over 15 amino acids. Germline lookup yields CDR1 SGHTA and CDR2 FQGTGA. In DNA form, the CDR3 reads TGTGCCAGCAGCCAGGACTACCAGTCCTACAATGAGCAGTTCTTC. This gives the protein CASSQDYQSYNEQFF.

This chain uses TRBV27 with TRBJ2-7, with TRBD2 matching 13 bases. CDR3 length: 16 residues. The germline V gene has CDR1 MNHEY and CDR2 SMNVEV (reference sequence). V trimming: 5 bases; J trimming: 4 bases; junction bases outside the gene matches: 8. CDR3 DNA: TGTGCCAGCAGTAAGAGGACTAGCGGGGGCCAATACGAGCAGTACTTC. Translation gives CASSKRTSGGQYEQYF.

The DNA for the CDR3 is TGTGCCTGGATCCTCGGGGGTAGCAACGAGCAGTACTTC. It specifies CAWILGGSNEQYF. The chain recombines TRBV30 with TRBJ2-7, with D tentatively TRBD2 (6 bases). Germline V gene lookup returns CDR1 GTSNPN and CDR2 SVGIG (reference sequence). The V end lost 4 bases, the J end lost 5 bases, and 15 bases lay between the germline ends. The CDR3 contains 13 residues. The full variable domain, completed using reference TRBV30 and TRBJ2-7, is SQTIHQWPATLVQPVGSPLSLECTVEGTSNPNLYWYRQAAGRGLQLLFYSVGIGQISSEVPQNLSASRPQDRQFILSSKKLLLSDSGFYLCAWILGGSNEQYFGPGTRLTVT.

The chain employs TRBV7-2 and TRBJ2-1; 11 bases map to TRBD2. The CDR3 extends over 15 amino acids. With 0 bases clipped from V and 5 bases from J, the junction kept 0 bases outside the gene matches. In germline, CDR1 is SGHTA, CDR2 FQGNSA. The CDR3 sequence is CASSLAGLADNEQFF. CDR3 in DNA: TGTGCCAGCAGCTTAGCGGGACTAGCGGACAATGAGCAGTTCTTC.

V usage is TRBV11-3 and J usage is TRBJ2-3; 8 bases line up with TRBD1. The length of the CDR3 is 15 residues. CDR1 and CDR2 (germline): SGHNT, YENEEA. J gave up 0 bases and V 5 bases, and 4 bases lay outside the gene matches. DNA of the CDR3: TGTGCCAGCAGCCCCCGGACAGGGAGCACAGATACGCAGTATTTT. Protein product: CASSPRTGSTDTQYF.

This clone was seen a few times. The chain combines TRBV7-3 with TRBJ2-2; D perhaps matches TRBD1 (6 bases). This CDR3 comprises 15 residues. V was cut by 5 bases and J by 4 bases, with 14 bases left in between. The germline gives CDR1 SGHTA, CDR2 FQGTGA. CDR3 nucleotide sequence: TGTGCCAGCAGCCCCGTCAGGGGTGGCACCGGGGAGCTGTTTTTT. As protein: CASSPVRGGTGELFF.

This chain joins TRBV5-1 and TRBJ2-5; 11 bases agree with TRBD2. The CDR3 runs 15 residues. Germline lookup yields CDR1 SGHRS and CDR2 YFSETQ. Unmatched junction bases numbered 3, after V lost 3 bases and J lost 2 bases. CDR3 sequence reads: CASSSLAGVQETQYF. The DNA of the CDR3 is TGCGCCAGCAGCTCACTAGCGGGGGTACAAGAGACCCAGTACTTC.

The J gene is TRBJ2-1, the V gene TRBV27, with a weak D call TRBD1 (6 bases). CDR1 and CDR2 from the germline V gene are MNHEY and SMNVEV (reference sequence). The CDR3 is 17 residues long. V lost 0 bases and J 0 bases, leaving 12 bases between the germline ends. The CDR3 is CASSLSRGFASYNEQFF. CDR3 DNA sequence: TGTGCCAGCAGTTTATCGAGGGGGTTCGCCTCCTACAATGAGCAGTTCTTC.

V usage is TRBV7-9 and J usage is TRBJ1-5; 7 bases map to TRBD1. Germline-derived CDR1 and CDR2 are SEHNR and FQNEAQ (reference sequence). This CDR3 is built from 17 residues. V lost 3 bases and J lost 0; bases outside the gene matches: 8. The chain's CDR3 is CASSLHKQGHSNQPQHF. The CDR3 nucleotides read TGTGCCAGCAGCTTGCACAAACAGGGGCATAGCAATCAGCCCCAGCATTTT.

The CDR3 sequence: CAWIRTGTYGYTF. CDR3 in DNA: TGTGCCTGGATAAGGACAGGGACGTATGGCTACACCTTC. The chain recombines TRBV30 with TRBJ1-2; 8 nucleotides match TRBD1. Germline-derived CDR1 and CDR2 are GTSNPN and SVGIG (reference sequence). With V trimmed by 4 bases and J by 5 bases, 6 bases remained unmatched. This CDR3 has 13 residues.

The chain's CDR3 is CSVGGESGTSGANVLTF. The CDR3 DNA sequence: TGCAGCGTTGGGGGGGAGAGTGGGACCTCTGGGGCCAACGTCCTGACTTTC. The chain couples TRBV29-1 to TRBJ2-6; a possible D gene is TRBD2 (6 bases). Germline V CDR1 and CDR2: SQVTM, ANQGSEA. The CDR3 consists of 17 residues. V was clipped by 4 bases and J by 0 bases, with 16 bases between them.

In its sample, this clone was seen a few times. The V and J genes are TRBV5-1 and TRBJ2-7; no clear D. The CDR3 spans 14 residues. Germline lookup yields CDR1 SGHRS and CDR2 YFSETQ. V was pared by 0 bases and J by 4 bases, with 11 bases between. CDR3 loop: CASSLGTGIYEQYF. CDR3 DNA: TGCGCCAGCAGCTTGGGTACGGGTATTTACGAGCAGTACTTC.

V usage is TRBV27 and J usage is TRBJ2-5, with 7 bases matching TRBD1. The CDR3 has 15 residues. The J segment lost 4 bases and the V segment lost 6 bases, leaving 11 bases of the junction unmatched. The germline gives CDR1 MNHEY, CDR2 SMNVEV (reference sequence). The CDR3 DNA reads TGTGCCAGCAGCACCCGGACAGGTGGTACAGAGACCCAGTACTTC. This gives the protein CASSTRTGGTETQYF.

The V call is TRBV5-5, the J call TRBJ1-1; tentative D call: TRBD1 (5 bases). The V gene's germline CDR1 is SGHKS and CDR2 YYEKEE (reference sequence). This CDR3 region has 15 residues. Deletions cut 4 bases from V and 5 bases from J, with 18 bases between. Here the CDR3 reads CASSRAGREETEAFF. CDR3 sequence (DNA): TGTGCCAGCAGCCGGGCAGGGAGGGAGGAGACTGAAGCTTTCTTT.

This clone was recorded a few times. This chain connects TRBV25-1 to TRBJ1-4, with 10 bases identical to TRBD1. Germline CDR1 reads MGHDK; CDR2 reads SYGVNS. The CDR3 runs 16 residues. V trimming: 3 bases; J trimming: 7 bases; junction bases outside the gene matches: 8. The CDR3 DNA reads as TGTGCCAGCAGTGACCTCACCCGGACAGGGGGTGAAAAACTGTTTTTT. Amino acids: CASSDLTRTGGEKLFF.

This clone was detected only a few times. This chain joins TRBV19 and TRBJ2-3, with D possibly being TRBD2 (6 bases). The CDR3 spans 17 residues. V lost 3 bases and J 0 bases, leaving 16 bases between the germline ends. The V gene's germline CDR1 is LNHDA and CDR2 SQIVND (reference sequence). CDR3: CASSIPGRPPSTDTQYF. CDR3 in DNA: TGTGCCAGTAGTATCCCCGGGAGACCGCCTAGCACAGATACGCAGTATTTT. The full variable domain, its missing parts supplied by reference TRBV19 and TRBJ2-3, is DGGITQSPKYLFRKEGQNVTLSCEQNLNHDAMYWYRQDPGQGLRLIYYSQIVNDFQKGDIAEGYSVSREKKESFPLTVTSAQKNPTAFYLCASSIPGRPPSTDTQYFGPGTRLTVL.

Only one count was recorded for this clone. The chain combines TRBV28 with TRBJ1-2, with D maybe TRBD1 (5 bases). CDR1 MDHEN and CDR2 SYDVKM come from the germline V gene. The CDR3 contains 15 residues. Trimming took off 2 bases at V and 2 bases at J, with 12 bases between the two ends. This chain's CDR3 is CASSLSQGGNYGYTF. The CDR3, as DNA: TGTGCCAGCAGTTTAAGTCAGGGTGGGAACTATGGCTACACCTTC.

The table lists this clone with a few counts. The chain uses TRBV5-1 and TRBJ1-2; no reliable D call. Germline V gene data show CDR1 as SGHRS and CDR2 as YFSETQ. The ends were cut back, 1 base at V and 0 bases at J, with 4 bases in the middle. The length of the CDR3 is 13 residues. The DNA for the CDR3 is TGCGCCAGCAGCTTGCAGGCTAACTATGGCTACACCTTC. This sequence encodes CASSLQANYGYTF.

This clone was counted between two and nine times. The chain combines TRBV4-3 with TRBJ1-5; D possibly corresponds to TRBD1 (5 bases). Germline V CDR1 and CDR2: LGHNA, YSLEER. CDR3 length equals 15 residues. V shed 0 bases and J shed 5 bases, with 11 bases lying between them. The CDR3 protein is CASSQDPGIHQPQHF. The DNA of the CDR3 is TGCGCCAGCAGCCAAGATCCAGGGATCCATCAGCCCCAGCATTTT.

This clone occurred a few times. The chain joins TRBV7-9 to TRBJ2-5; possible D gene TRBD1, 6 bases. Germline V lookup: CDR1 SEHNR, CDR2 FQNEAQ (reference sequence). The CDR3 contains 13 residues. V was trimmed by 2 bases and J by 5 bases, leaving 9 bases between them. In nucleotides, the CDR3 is TGTGCCAGCAGCTTAAGGGGGACGGAGACCCAGTACTTC. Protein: CASSLRGTETQYF.

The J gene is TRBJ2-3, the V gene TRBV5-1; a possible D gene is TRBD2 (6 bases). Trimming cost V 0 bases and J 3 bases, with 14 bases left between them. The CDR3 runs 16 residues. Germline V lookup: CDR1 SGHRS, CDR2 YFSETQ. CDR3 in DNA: TGCGCCAGCAGCTTGGAGGGCGCGGGGATGACAGATACGCAGTATTTT. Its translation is CASSLEGAGMTDTQYF.